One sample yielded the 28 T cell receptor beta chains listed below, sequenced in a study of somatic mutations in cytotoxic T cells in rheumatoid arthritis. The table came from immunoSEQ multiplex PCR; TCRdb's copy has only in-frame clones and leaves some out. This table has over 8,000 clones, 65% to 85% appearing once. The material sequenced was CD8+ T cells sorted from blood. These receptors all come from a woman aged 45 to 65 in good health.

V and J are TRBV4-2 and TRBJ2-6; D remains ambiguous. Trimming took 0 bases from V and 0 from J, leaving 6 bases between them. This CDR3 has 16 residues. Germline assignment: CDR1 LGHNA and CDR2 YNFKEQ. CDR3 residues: CASSQDLSSGANVLTF. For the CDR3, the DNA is TGTGCCAGCAGCCAAGATCTAAGCTCTGGGGCCAACGTCCTGACTTTC.

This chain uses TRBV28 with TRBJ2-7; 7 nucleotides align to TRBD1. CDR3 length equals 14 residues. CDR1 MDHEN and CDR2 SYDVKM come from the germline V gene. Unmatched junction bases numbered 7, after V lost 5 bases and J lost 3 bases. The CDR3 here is CASSTRQGRYEQYF. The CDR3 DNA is TGTGCCAGCAGTACCCGACAGGGTCGCTACGAGCAGTACTTC. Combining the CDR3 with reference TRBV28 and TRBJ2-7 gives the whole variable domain DVKVTQSSRYLVKRTGEKVFLECVQDMDHENMFWYRQDPGLGLRLIYFSYDVKMKEKGDIPEGYSVSREKKERFSLILESASTNQTSMYLCASSTRQGRYEQYFGPGTRLTVT.

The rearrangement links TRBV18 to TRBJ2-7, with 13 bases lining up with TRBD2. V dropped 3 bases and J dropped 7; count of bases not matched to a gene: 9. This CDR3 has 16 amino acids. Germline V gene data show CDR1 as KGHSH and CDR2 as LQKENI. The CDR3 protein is CASSPGLAGRPEEQYF. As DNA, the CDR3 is TGTGCCAGCTCACCGGGACTAGCGGGGCGCCCAGAAGAGCAGTACTTC.

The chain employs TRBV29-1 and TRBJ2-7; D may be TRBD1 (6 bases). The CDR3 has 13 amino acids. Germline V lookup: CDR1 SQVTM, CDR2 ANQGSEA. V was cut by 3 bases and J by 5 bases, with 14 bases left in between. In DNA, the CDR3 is TGCAGCGTTGATGGGGGCCAGGGGAACGAGCAGTACTTC. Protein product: CSVDGGQGNEQYF.

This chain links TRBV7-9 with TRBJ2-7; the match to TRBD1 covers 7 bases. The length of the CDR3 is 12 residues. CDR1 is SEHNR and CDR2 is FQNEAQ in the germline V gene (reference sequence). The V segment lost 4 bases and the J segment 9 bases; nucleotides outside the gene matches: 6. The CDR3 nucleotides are TGTGCCAGCAGCTCCACAGGGGTGGGGCAGTACTTC. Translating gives CASSSTGVGQYF.

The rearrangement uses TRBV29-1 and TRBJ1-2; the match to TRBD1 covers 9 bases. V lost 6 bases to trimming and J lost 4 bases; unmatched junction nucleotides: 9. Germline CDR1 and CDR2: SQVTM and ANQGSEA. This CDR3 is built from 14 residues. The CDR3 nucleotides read TGCAGCGTCGGGGACAGGGAGGACCTCTATGGCTACACCTTC. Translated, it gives CSVGDREDLYGYTF.

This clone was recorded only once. DNA for the CDR3: TGTGCCAGCAGTTTAAGACAGGGGATAGGCAATCAGCCCCAGCATTTT. It encodes CASSLRQGIGNQPQHF. The chain links TRBV28 to TRBJ1-5; 8 nucleotides match TRBD1. V dropped 2 bases and J dropped 2; count of bases not matched to a gene: 5. This CDR3 has 16 amino acids. Germline-derived CDR1 and CDR2 are MDHEN and SYDVKM.

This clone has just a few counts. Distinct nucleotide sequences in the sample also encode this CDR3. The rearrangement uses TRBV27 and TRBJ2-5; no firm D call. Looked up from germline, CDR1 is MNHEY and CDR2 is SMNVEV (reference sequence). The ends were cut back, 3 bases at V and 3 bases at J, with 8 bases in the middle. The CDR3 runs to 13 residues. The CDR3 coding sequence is TGTGCCAGCAGTTTGGCGGCCGAAGAGACCCAGTACTTC. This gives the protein CASSLAAEETQYF.

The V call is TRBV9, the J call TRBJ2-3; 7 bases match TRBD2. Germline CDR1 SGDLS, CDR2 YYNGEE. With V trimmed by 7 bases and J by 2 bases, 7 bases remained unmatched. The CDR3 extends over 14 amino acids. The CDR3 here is CASETGRFTDTQYF. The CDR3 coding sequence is TGTGCCAGCGAAACCGGGAGGTTCACAGATACGCAGTATTTT.

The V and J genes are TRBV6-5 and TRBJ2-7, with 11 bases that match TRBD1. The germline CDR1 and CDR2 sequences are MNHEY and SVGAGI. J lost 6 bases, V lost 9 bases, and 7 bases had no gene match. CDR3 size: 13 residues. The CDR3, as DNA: TGTGCCAGTCAAATCGGGACAGGGGGCGAGCAGTACTTC. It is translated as CASQIGTGGEQYF.

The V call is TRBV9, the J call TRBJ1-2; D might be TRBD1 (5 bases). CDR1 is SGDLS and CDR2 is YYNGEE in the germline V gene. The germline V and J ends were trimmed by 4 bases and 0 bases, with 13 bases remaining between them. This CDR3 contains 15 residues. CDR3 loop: CASSPTLGANYGYTF. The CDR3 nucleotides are TGTGCCAGCAGCCCAACCCTAGGGGCTAACTATGGCTACACCTTC.

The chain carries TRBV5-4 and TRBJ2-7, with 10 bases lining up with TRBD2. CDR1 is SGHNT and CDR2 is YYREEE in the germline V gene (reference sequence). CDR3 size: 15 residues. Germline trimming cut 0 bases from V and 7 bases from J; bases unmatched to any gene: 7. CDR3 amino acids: CASSLGLAGAGEQYF. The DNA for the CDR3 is TGTGCCAGCAGCTTGGGGCTAGCGGGGGCCGGAGAGCAGTACTTC. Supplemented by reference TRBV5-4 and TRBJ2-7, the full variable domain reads ETGVTQSPTHLIKTRGQQVTLRCSSQSGHNTVSWYQQALGQGPQFIFQYYREEENGRGNFPPRFSGLQFPNYSSELNVNALELDDSALYLCASSLGLAGAGEQYFGPGTRLTVT.

CDR3 sequence reads: CASSRGEGSNQPQHF. CDR3 coding DNA: TGTGCCAGCAGTCGAGGGGAGGGGAGCAATCAGCCCCAGCATTTT. The rearrangement joins TRBV6-6 to TRBJ1-5, with D perhaps TRBD1 (5 bases). Germline CDR1 and CDR2: MNHNY and SVGAGI (reference sequence). CDR3 length: 15 amino acids. Trimming pared 5 bases from V and 1 base from J, leaving 12 bases between.

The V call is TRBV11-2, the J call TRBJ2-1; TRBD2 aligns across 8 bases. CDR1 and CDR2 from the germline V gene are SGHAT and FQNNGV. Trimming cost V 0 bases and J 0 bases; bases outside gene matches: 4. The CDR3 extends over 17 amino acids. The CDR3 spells CASSLDWAGGSYNEQFF. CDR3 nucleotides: TGTGCCAGCAGCTTAGATTGGGCGGGGGGCTCCTACAATGAGCAGTTCTTC.

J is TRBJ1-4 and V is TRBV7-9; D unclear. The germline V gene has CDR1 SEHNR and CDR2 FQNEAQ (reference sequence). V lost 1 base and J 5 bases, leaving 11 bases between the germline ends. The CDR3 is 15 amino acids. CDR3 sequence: CASSLVARGNEKLFF. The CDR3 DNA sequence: TGTGCCAGCAGCTTAGTGGCCCGCGGAAATGAAAAACTGTTTTTT.

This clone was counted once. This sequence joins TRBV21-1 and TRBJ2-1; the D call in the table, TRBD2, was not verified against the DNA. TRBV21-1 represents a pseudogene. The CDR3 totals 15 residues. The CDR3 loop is CASSNAGGSAHEQFF. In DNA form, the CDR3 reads TGTGCCAGCAGCAATGCTGGCGGGAGTGCCCATGAGCAGTTCTTC.

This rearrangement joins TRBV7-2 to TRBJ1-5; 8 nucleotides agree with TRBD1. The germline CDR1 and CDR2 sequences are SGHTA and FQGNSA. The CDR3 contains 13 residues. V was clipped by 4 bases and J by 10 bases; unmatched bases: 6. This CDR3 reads CASSWGQDPPQHF. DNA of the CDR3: TGTGCCAGCAGCTGGGGACAGGATCCTCCCCAGCATTTT.

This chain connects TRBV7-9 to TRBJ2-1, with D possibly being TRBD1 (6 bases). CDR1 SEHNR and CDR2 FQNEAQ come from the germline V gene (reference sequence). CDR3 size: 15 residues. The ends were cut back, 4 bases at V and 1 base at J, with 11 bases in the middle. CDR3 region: CASSSPGVSYNEQFF. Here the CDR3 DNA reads TGTGCCAGCAGCTCCCCAGGGGTATCCTACAATGAGCAGTTCTTC.

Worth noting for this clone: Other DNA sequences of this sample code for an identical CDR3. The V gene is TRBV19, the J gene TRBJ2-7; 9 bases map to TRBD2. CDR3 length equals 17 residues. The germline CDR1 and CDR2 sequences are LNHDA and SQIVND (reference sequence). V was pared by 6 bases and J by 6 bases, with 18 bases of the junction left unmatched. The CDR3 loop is CASSHTGPAGGPGEQYF. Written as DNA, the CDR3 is TGTGCCAGTAGCCATACAGGCCCAGCGGGAGGACCAGGCGAGCAGTACTTC.

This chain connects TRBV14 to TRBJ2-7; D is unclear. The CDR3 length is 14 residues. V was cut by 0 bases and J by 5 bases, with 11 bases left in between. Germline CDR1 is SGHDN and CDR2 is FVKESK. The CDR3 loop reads CASSQEWSLDEQYF. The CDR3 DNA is TGTGCCAGCAGCCAAGAGTGGAGCCTGGACGAGCAGTACTTC.

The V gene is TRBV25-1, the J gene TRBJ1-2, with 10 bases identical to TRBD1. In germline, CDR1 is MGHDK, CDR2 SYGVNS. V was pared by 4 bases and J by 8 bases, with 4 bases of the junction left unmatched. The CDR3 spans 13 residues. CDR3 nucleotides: TGTGCCAGCAGTGCCGGGACAGGGGACGGCTACACCTTC. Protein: CASSAGTGDGYTF.

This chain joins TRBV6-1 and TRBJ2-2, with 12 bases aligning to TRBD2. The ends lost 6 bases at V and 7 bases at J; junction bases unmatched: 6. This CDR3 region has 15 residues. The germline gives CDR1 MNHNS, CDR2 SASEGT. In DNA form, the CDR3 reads TGTGCCAGCAGCTCTAGCGGGGGGGCCGTCGGGGAGCTGTTTTTT. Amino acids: CASSSSGGAVGELFF.

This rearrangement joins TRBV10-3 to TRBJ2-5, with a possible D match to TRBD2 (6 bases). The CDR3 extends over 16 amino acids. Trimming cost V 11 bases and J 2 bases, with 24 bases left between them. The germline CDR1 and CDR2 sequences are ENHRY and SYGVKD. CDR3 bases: TGTGCCTCCCAGGGTGGCGGGAAAGGGGAGCAAGAGACCCAGTACTTC. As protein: CASQGGGKGEQETQYF.

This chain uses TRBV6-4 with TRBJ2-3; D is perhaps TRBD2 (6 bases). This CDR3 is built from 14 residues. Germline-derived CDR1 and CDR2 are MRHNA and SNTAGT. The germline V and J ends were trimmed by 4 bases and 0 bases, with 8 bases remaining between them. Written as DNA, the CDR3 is TGTGCCAGCAGTGTGGGAGGAAGCACAGATACGCAGTATTTT. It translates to CASSVGGSTDTQYF.

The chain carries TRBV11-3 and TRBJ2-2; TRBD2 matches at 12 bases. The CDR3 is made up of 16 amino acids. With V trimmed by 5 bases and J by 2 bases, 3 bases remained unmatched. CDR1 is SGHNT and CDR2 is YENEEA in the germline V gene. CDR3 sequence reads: CASSPGLAGNTGELFF. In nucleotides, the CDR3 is TGTGCCAGCAGCCCCGGACTAGCGGGAAACACCGGGGAGCTGTTTTTT. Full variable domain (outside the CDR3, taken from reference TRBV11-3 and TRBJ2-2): EAGVVQSPRYKIIEKKQPVAFWCNPISGHNTLYWYLQNLGQGPELLIRYENEEAVDDSQLPKDRFSAERLKGVDSTLKIQPAELGDSAVYLCASSPGLAGNTGELFFGEGSRLTVL.

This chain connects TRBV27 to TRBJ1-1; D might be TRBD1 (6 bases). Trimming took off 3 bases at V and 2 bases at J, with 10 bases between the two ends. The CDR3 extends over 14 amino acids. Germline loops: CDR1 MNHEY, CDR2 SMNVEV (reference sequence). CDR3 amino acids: CASSFGRGNTEAFF. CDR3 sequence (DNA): TGTGCCAGCAGTTTCGGCAGGGGAAACACTGAAGCTTTCTTT.

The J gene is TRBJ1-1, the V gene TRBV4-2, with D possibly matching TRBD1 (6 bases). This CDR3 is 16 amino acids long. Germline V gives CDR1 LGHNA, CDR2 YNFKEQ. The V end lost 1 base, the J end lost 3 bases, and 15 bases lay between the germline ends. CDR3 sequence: CASSQGDGGVYTEAFF. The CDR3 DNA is TGTGCCAGCAGCCAAGGGGATGGGGGCGTTTACACTGAAGCTTTCTTT.

The CDR3: CASSGLAGGPDTQYF. The CDR3 bases are TGTGCCAGCAGTGGACTAGCGGGAGGGCCAGATACGCAGTATTTT. The chain joins TRBV6-1 to TRBJ2-3; TRBD2 matches 14 bases. The CDR3 totals 15 residues. Per germline, CDR1 MNHNS and CDR2 SASEGT. With 4 bases clipped from V and 4 bases from J, the junction kept 1 base outside the gene matches.